The rows below give T cell receptor beta chains drawn from one sample of a study of T cells after yellow fever vaccination. TCRdb independently ran MiXCR on the 5' RACE reads; one entry per CDR3 protein. The top ten hold under 15% of the sample, which has 610,000 or so distinct CDR3 sequences, over 9% seen once. Source: PBMCs, taken on the day of the yellow fever booster vaccination. The receptors here all came from a man under 40 who received the YFV17D yellow fever vaccine. CDR3s include the opening cysteine and the closing phenylalanine or tryptophan. A D gene is named only where the DNA matches it firmly. The listing skips clone size in some rows; elsewhere it reads once, few, many or a size class.

size | J | V | D | DNA | CDR3
few | TRBJ2-1 | TRBV7-8 | . | TGTGCCAGCAGCCTCCTCCTAGACCCGCGGGAGTTCTTC | CASSLLLDPREFF
. | TRBJ2-6 | TRBV20-1 | . | TGCAGTGCGCACAGGGAATGGGACTCTGGGGCCAACGTCCTGACTTTC | CSAHREWDSGANVLTF
many | TRBJ2-2 | TRBV28 | TRBD2 | TGTGCCAGCAGCCCTATCCAGGGAGCGGGAGGCCCCCGTCTGTTTTTT | CASSPIQGAGGPRLFF
. | TRBJ1-5 | TRBV7-8 | . | TGTGCCAGCAGCTTTCAGGGCCCGCCCCAGCATTTT | CASSFQGPPQHF
many | TRBJ2-1 | TRBV7-2 | . | TGTGCCAGCAGCCGGGGGGCGGGGCACAATGAGCAGTTCTTC | CASSRGAGHNEQFF
few | TRBJ1-6 | TRBV7-9 | . | TGTGCCAGCAGCTTACGGGGGGCCCAATATGCGTCACCCCTCCACTTT | CASSLRGAQYASPLHF
few | TRBJ2-2 | TRBV6-1 | . | TGTGCCAGCAGCCGGGACAATGTCGTCACCGGGGAGCTGTTTTTT | CASSRDNVVTGELFF
many | TRBJ2-3 | TRBV4-3 | . | TGCGCCAGCAGCCAAGATTTGGCTAGAGGGGGCACAGATACGCAGTATTTT | CASSQDLARGGTDTQYF
few | TRBJ2-1 | TRBV10-3 | TRBD2 | TGTGCCATCACTCCGGGACTAGCGGGAGTCGGGAACATAAATGAGCAGTTCTTC | CAITPGLAGVGNINEQFF
few | TRBJ1-1 | TRBV3-1 | . | TGTGCCAGCAGCCTAGTCTGGGGGGAGAGTGAAGCTTTCTTT | CASSLVWGESEAFF
. | TRBJ2-2 | TRBV27 | TRBD2 | TGTGCCAGCAGTTTATATGTTATGGCGGGAGGAACCGGGGAGCTGTTTTTT | CASSLYVMAGGTGELFF
many | TRBJ1-5 | TRBV20-1 | . | TGCAGTGCTTGGCACAGGGAAAATCAGCCCCAGCATTTT | CSAWHRENQPQHF
. | TRBJ2-7 | TRBV10-3 | . | TGTGACATCAGTGTGCGCCGGGACTCTCTTTCCTACGAGCAGTACTTC | CDISVRRDSLSYEQYF
few | TRBJ2-3 | TRBV19 | TRBD1 | TGTGCCAGTAGCCTACAGGGGAGACATACGCAGTATTTT | CASSLQGRHTQYF
few | TRBJ2-7 | TRBV19 | . | TGTGCCAGTAGTATTCAGGGACGGTACGAGCAGTACTTC | CASSIQGRYEQYF
. | TRBJ2-3 | TRBV19 | TRBD2 | TGTGCCAGTGCTGTAGCGGGTCCGCGGGATACGCAGTATTTT | CASAVAGPRDTQYF
many | TRBJ2-1 | TRBV5-1 | TRBD2 | TGCGCCAGCAGCCGGGTGGGGGGGAATGAGCAGTTCTTC | CASSRVGGNEQFF
many | TRBJ2-2 | TRBV6-5 | TRBD1 | TGTGCCAGCAGTTACGGGGGGGGACAGGGGGTCACCGGGGAGCTGTTTTTT | CASSYGGGQGVTGELFF
few | TRBJ2-2 | TRBV18 | . | TGTGCCAGCTCGCCACCGCCGGGACACGAGAACACCGGGGAGCTGTTTTTT | CASSPPPGHENTGELFF
once | TRBJ2-5 | TRBV29-1 | TRBD1 | TGCAGCGCTACAGGGGGTAAGGAGACCCAGTACTTC | CSATGGKETQYF
. | TRBJ2-1 | TRBV12-5 | . | TGTGCTAGTGGCCTAGCCGAACCTTCCAGGTACAATGAGCAGTTCTTC | CASGLAEPSRYNEQFF
few | TRBJ2-7 | TRBV20-1 | . | TGCAGTGCTTGGGGCCTTTTGGGGCAGGGCGACTCCTACGAGCAGTACTTC | CSAWGLLGQGDSYEQYF
few | TRBJ2-2 | TRBV29-1 | . | TGCAGCGTTGGTGGGGGAACGAGCACCGGGGAGCTGTTTTTT | CSVGGGTSTGELFF
many | TRBJ1-1 | TRBV20-1 | TRBD1 | TGCAGCGGCAGGACAGGGGCCGTGAACACTGAAGCTTTCTTT | CSGRTGAVNTEAFF
. | TRBJ2-1 | TRBV7-2 | . | TGTGCCAGCAGTTCAAGGCGGCAGGGGGGCGAGCAGTTCTTC | CASSSRRQGGEQFF
. | TRBJ1-1 | TRBV20-1 | . | TGCAGTGCTAGAGATAGGGGTTTCACTGAAGCTTTCTTT | CSARDRGFTEAFF
many | TRBJ2-4 | TRBV7-8 | . | TGTGCCAGCAGCTCCCCTCAGAAGGGGGAGGGGGACATTCAGTACTTC | CASSSPQKGEGDIQYF
few | TRBJ1-2 | TRBV6-5 | . | TGTGCCAGCAGTTACTCGACTTTCCCGGGGACGGCTGGCTACACCTTC | CASSYSTFPGTAGYTF
. | TRBJ1-5 | TRBV7-2 | . | TGTGCCAGCAGCTTAGGACGGGCCCAGTATAGCAATCAGCCCCAGCATTTT | CASSLGRAQYSNQPQHF
many | TRBJ2-1 | TRBV7-2 | . | TGTGCCAGCAGCTTAGGAGGGCTATCTAATGAGCAGTTCTTC | CASSLGGLSNEQFF
few | TRBJ2-5 | TRBV5-4 | . | TGTGCCAGCAGCTTAGACAAATCCCAAGAGACCCAGTACTTC | CASSLDKSQETQYF
few | TRBJ2-2 | TRBV7-2 | . | TGTGCCAGCCGCTCTGGGGGGCCGGGCACCGGGGAGCTGTTTTTT | CASRSGGPGTGELFF
. | TRBJ2-3 | TRBV18 | TRBD2 | TGTGCCAGCTCACCAAACCCTAGCGGAAGAGCGACAGATACGCAGTATTTT | CASSPNPSGRATDTQYF
few | TRBJ1-2 | TRBV5-1 | TRBD1 | TGCGCCAGCTATGCGCCACCCGGGACAGCGAGAAACAATAACTATGGCTACACCTTC | CASYAPPGTARNNNYGYTF
few | TRBJ2-1 | TRBV5-8 | . | TGTGCCAGCAGCTTGGTTATTTCGGGGAAGAATGAGCAGTTCTTC | CASSLVISGKNEQFF
once | TRBJ2-7 | TRBV29-1 | . | TGCAGCGTTGAACTAGGGCAGGTCTACGAGCAGTACTTC | CSVELGQVYEQYF
. | TRBJ2-1 | TRBV4-3 | TRBD2 | TGCGCCAGCAGCCGGGCCTTAGCGGGAGGCTCCATCTACAATGAGCAGTTCTTC | CASSRALAGGSIYNEQFF